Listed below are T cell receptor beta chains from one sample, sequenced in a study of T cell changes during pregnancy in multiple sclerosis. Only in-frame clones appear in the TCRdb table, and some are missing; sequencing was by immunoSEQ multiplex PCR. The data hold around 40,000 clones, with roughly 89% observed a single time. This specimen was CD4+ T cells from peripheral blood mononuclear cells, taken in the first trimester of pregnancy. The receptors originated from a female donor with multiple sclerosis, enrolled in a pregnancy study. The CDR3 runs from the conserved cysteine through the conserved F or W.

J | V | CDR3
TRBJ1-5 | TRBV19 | CASRDKGYSNQPQHF
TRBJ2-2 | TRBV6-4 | CASSKLAGDTGELFF
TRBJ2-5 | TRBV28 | CASSMTGFSQGTQYF
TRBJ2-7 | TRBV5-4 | CASRLDGSPSYEQYF
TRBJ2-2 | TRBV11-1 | CASSRWRDTGELFF
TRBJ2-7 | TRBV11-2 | CASSSSGYEQYF
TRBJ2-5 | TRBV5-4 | CASSLAFAGGSQETQYF
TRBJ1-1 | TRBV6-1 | CASSDPHGGIGAFF
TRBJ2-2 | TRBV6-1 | CASSEEGGAPNTGELFF
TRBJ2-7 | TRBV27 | CASSRPSGSISYEQYF
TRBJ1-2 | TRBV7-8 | CASSADRDLYGYTF
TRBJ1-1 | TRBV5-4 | CASSLPREHAEAFF
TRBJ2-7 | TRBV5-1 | CASSLGGETGEQYF
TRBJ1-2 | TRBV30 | CAWSPNRGILYGYTF
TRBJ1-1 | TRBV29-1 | CSVEDLRGDTEAFF
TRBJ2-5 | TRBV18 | CASSLRRTSASGGSETQYF
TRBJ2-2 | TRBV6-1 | CASMGTPRTAGELFF
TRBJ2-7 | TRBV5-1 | CASSPMGGGGLYAYEQYF
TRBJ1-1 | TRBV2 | CASQYGAYEAFF
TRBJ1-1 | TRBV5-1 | CASSLGTHGGDTEAFF
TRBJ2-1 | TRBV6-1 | CASSDMGTSVYNEQFF